This paragraph reports one T cell receptor (beta chain). This record comes from a study of blood T cell repertoires in COVID-19. The overall study: Some COVID-19 samples were acute and others convalescent; all came from the United States, Italy and Spain. PBMCs, B-cell-depleted T cells, or T cells provided the cDNA or gDNA that made up the material.

The germline gives CDR1 SNHLY, CDR2 FYNNEI. J lost 6 bases, V lost 6 bases, and 8 bases had no gene match. This CDR3 contains 15 residues. Under the authors' procedure: Cell counts per sample came from amplifying reference gene primers. Profiling relied on immunoSEQ multiplex PCR, and the TCRdb table lists in-frame clones only, not all of them. Clone size and the V and J calls come from that table; the DNA yielded D and trimming. The sample yields 70,000 to 100,000 clones, more than 75% seen once. This receptor was identified in a human donor in a cohort sampled during active COVID-19. This chain connects TRBV2 to TRBJ2-1, with 10 bases aligning to TRBD2. The sequencing sample was made of peripheral blood. CDR3: CASSKASGGGNEQFF. The CDR3 region has the DNA TGTGCCAGCAGCAAGGCTAGCGGGGGAGGCAATGAGCAGTTCTTC.